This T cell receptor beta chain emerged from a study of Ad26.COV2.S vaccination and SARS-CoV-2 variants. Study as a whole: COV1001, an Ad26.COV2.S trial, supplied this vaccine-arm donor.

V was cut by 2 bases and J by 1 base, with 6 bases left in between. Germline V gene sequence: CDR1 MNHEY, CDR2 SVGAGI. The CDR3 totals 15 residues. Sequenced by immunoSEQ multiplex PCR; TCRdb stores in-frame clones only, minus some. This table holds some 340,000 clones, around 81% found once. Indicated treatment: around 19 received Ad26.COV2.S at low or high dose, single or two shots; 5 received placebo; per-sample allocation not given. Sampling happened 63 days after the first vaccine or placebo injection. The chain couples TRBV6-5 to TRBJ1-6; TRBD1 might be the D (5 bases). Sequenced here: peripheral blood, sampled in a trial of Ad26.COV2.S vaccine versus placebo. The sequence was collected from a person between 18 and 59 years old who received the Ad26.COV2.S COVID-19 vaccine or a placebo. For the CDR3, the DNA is TGTGCCAGCAGTTACCAGGGTTCCTATAATTCACCCCTCCACTTT. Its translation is CASSYQGSYNSPLHF.